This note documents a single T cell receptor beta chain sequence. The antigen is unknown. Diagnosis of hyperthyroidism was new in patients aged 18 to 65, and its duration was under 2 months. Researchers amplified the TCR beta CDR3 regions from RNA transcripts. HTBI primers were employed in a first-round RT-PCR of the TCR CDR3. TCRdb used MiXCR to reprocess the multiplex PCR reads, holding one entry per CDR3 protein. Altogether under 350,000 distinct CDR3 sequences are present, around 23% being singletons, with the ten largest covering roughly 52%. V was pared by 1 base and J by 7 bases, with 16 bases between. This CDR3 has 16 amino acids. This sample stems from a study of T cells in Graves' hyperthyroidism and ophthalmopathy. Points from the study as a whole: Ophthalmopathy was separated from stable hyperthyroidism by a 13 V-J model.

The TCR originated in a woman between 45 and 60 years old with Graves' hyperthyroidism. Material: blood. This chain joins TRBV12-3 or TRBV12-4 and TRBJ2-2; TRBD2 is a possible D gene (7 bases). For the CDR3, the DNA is TGTGCCAGCAGTTTAGTTACGGGGGGCTCGTTCGGGGAGCTGTTTTTT. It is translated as CASSLVTGGSFGELFF.